This is a list of T cell receptor beta chains from one sample in a study of T cell responses to AZD1222 COVID-19 vaccine. Profiled with immunoSEQ multiplex PCR; TCRdb holds only in-frame clones, not every one. The repertoire includes fewer than 110,000 clones, around 92% of them detected once, and about 50% sits in the top ten. Sequenced material: peripheral blood, taken on day 0 of AZD1222 vaccination. All receptors come from an adult in good health. CDR3s include the opening cysteine and the closing phenylalanine or tryptophan. Fields, in order: clone size, CDR3 length, D gene, J gene, V gene, CDR3 protein, CDR3 DNA. A D gene is named only where the DNA matches it firmly. The size entry is marked missing in some rows and otherwise reads once, few, many or a size class.

clone size: -
CDR3 length: 14
D gene: -
J gene: TRBJ2-2
V gene: TRBV6-2/TRBV6-3
CDR3 protein: CASSSGLNTGELFF
CDR3 DNA: TGTGCCAGCAGTTCGGGACTGAACACCGGGGAGCTGTTTTTT

clone size: few
CDR3 length: 14
D gene: -
J gene: TRBJ2-7
V gene: TRBV4-3
CDR3 protein: CASSPGRSSYEQYF
CDR3 DNA: TGCGCCAGTAGTCCGGGCAGGAGCTCCTACGAGCAGTACTTC

clone size: -
CDR3 length: 13
D gene: -
J gene: TRBJ1-1
V gene: TRBV5-5
CDR3 protein: CASSFGLNTEAFF
CDR3 DNA: TGTGCCAGCAGCTTTGGGTTGAACACTGAAGCTTTCTTT

clone size: -
CDR3 length: 14
D gene: -
J gene: TRBJ1-5
V gene: TRBV28
CDR3 protein: CASSSGQLYQPQHF
CDR3 DNA: TGTGCCAGCAGCTCGGGACAACTATATCAGCCCCAGCATTTT

clone size: -
CDR3 length: 16
D gene: -
J gene: TRBJ2-1
V gene: TRBV7-9
CDR3 protein: CANSLEGPPRRDEQFF
CDR3 DNA: TGTGCCAACAGCTTAGAGGGCCCGCCTCGGAGGGATGAGCAGTTCTTC

clone size: -
CDR3 length: 15
D gene: TRBD1
J gene: TRBJ1-1
V gene: TRBV3-1/TRBV3-2
CDR3 protein: CASSQDPGGNTEAFF
CDR3 DNA: TGTGCCAGCAGCCAAGATCCAGGGGGGAACACTGAAGCTTTCTTT

clone size: -
CDR3 length: 16
D gene: TRBD2
J gene: TRBJ2-2
V gene: TRBV6-1
CDR3 protein: CASSEGLAGVTGELFF
CDR3 DNA: TGTGCCAGCAGTGAGGGACTAGCGGGAGTCACCGGGGAGCTGTTTTTT

clone size: -
CDR3 length: 12
D gene: TRBD2
J gene: TRBJ2-7
V gene: TRBV11-2
CDR3 protein: CASSLEGLGQYF
CDR3 DNA: TGTGCCAGCAGCTTAGAGGGACTAGGGCAGTACTTC

clone size: -
CDR3 length: 15
D gene: TRBD1
J gene: TRBJ1-2
V gene: TRBV27
CDR3 protein: CASMGQTVDSDGYTF
CDR3 DNA: TGTGCCAGCATGGGACAGACCGTTGATTCGGATGGCTACACCTTC

clone size: -
CDR3 length: 14
D gene: -
J gene: TRBJ2-7
V gene: TRBV3-1/TRBV3-2
CDR3 protein: CASSYRVSAHEQYF
CDR3 DNA: TGTGCCAGCAGCTACCGGGTCTCAGCGCACGAGCAGTACTTC

clone size: -
CDR3 length: 19
D gene: TRBD2
J gene: TRBJ2-1
V gene: TRBV28
CDR3 protein: CASSLVGLAGGSSYNEQFF
CDR3 DNA: TGTGCCAGCAGCCTGGTGGGACTAGCGGGAGGGAGCTCCTACAATGAGCAGTTCTTC

clone size: few
CDR3 length: 13
D gene: TRBD2
J gene: TRBJ2-1
V gene: TRBV5-1
CDR3 protein: CASTLAGYNEQFF
CDR3 DNA: TGCGCCAGCACATTAGCGGGATACAATGAGCAGTTCTTC

clone size: -
CDR3 length: 13
D gene: -
J gene: TRBJ2-2
V gene: TRBV14
CDR3 protein: CASSFTNTGELFF
CDR3 DNA: TGTGCCAGCAGTTTCACGAACACCGGGGAGCTGTTTTTT

clone size: -
CDR3 length: 16
D gene: TRBD2
J gene: TRBJ2-5
V gene: TRBV24-1
CDR3 protein: CATSAKTSGLQETQYF
CDR3 DNA: TGTGCCACCAGTGCGAAGACTAGCGGTCTCCAAGAGACCCAGTACTTC

clone size: -
CDR3 length: 15
D gene: TRBD2
J gene: TRBJ2-5
V gene: TRBV6-5
CDR3 protein: CASKGLAGAQETQYF
CDR3 DNA: TGTGCCAGCAAGGGCCTAGCGGGGGCCCAAGAGACCCAGTACTTC

clone size: once
CDR3 length: 15
D gene: -
J gene: TRBJ2-3
V gene: TRBV19
CDR3 protein: CASSIGGGSTDTQYF
CDR3 DNA: TGTGCCAGTAGTATAGGGGGCGGAAGCACAGATACGCAGTATTTT

clone size: -
CDR3 length: 14
D gene: -
J gene: TRBJ2-1
V gene: TRBV9
CDR3 protein: CASSEGATYNEQFF
CDR3 DNA: TGTGCCAGCAGCGAGGGAGCTACTTACAATGAGCAGTTCTTC

clone size: -
CDR3 length: 14
D gene: -
J gene: TRBJ2-1
V gene: TRBV5-1
CDR3 protein: CASSLDDSDNEQFF
CDR3 DNA: TGCGCCAGCAGCTTGGATGATTCCGACAATGAGCAGTTCTTC

clone size: -
CDR3 length: 15
D gene: TRBD1
J gene: TRBJ1-1
V gene: TRBV18
CDR3 protein: CASSPDRGPVSEAFF
CDR3 DNA: TGTGCCAGCTCACCAGACAGGGGGCCGGTGTCTGAAGCTTTCTTT

clone size: -
CDR3 length: 12
D gene: -
J gene: TRBJ1-2
V gene: TRBV12-5
CDR3 protein: CASGKNNYGYTF
CDR3 DNA: TGTGCTAGTGGAAAGAATAACTATGGCTACACCTTC

clone size: -
CDR3 length: 15
D gene: -
J gene: TRBJ1-5
V gene: TRBV12-2
CDR3 protein: CASRHDREGDQPQHF
CDR3 DNA: TGTGCAAGTCGACACGACAGGGAAGGGGATCAGCCCCAGCATTTT

clone size: -
CDR3 length: 16
D gene: TRBD1
J gene: TRBJ1-1
V gene: TRBV14
CDR3 protein: CASSQQTGVKGTEAFF
CDR3 DNA: TGTGCCAGCAGCCAACAGACAGGGGTTAAGGGCACTGAAGCTTTCTTT

clone size: -
CDR3 length: 17
D gene: TRBD1
J gene: TRBJ2-1
V gene: TRBV11-2
CDR3 protein: CASSGLSWRQGPSEQFF
CDR3 DNA: TGTGCCAGCAGCGGGCTTAGTTGGCGACAGGGACCAAGTGAGCAGTTCTTC

clone size: -
CDR3 length: 12
D gene: -
J gene: TRBJ2-1
V gene: TRBV30
CDR3 protein: CAWEAGAGGQFF
CDR3 DNA: TGTGCCTGGGAAGCCGGAGCTGGCGGGCAGTTCTTC

clone size: -
CDR3 length: 13
D gene: -
J gene: TRBJ2-2
V gene: TRBV28
CDR3 protein: CASIRGNTGELFF
CDR3 DNA: TGTGCCAGCATTCGGGGAAACACCGGGGAGCTGTTTTTT

clone size: -
CDR3 length: 15
D gene: TRBD2
J gene: TRBJ2-3
V gene: TRBV27
CDR3 protein: CASSFAREPLGTQYF
CDR3 DNA: TGTGCCAGCAGTTTCGCGCGGGAGCCCCTCGGGACGCAGTATTTT

clone size: once
CDR3 length: 15
D gene: TRBD2
J gene: TRBJ2-1
V gene: TRBV5-4
CDR3 protein: CASHLPWGEGNEQFF
CDR3 DNA: TGTGCCAGCCATCTCCCCTGGGGGGAGGGCAATGAGCAGTTCTTC

clone size: -
CDR3 length: 14
D gene: -
J gene: TRBJ2-7
V gene: TRBV18
CDR3 protein: CASSPRQEDYEQYF
CDR3 DNA: TGTGCCAGCTCACCACGACAGGAAGACTACGAGCAGTACTTC

clone size: -
CDR3 length: 13
D gene: -
J gene: TRBJ1-1
V gene: TRBV5-1
CDR3 protein: CASSFGGYTEAFF
CDR3 DNA: TGCGCCAGCAGCTTTGGGGGGTACACTGAAGCTTTCTTT

clone size: once
CDR3 length: 16
D gene: -
J gene: TRBJ2-2
V gene: TRBV9
CDR3 protein: CASSVVGSRQSGELFF
CDR3 DNA: TGTGCCAGCAGCGTAGTTGGAAGTAGACAGTCCGGGGAGCTGTTTTTT

clone size: -
CDR3 length: 15
D gene: -
J gene: TRBJ2-1
V gene: TRBV4-3
CDR3 protein: CASSQGGTLLNEQFF
CDR3 DNA: TGCGCCAGCAGCCAAGGCGGGACTCTACTGAATGAGCAGTTCTTC

clone size: -
CDR3 length: 17
D gene: TRBD2
J gene: TRBJ2-1
V gene: TRBV5-6
CDR3 protein: CASSFILAGGTYNEQFF
CDR3 DNA: TGTGCCAGCAGCTTTATCCTAGCGGGAGGAACTTACAATGAGCAGTTCTTC

clone size: -
CDR3 length: 16
D gene: TRBD2
J gene: TRBJ2-3
V gene: TRBV11-2
CDR3 protein: CASSLNAGGSTDTQYF
CDR3 DNA: TGTGCCAGCAGCCTCAATGCGGGAGGGAGCACAGATACGCAGTATTTT

clone size: -
CDR3 length: 14
D gene: -
J gene: TRBJ1-5
V gene: TRBV19
CDR3 protein: CASSSVPSNQPQHF
CDR3 DNA: TGTGCCAGTAGTTCCGTCCCTAGCAATCAGCCCCAGCATTTT

clone size: -
CDR3 length: 12
D gene: -
J gene: TRBJ2-5
V gene: TRBV10-3
CDR3 protein: CAISDLLETQYF
CDR3 DNA: TGTGCCATCAGTGATTTGTTGGAGACCCAGTACTTC

clone size: few
CDR3 length: 16
D gene: -
J gene: TRBJ1-5
V gene: TRBV28
CDR3 protein: CASSLGQGARNQPQHF
CDR3 DNA: TGTGCCAGCAGTTTGGGGCAGGGTGCTCGCAATCAGCCCCAGCATTTT

clone size: -
CDR3 length: 17
D gene: TRBD1
J gene: TRBJ1-1
V gene: TRBV5-1
CDR3 protein: CASSTGQGLTLKAEAFF
CDR3 DNA: TGCGCCAGCAGCACAGGACAGGGGCTGACGTTAAAGGCTGAAGCTTTCTTT

clone size: -
CDR3 length: 14
D gene: TRBD2
J gene: TRBJ2-7
V gene: TRBV18
CDR3 protein: CASSRVAGMYEQYF
CDR3 DNA: TGTGCCAGCTCACGGGTAGCGGGAATGTACGAGCAGTACTTC

clone size: -
CDR3 length: 15
D gene: TRBD2
J gene: TRBJ2-1
V gene: TRBV5-5
CDR3 protein: CASKRLTSGIDEQFF
CDR3 DNA: TGTGCCAGCAAGAGGTTAACTAGCGGGATAGATGAGCAGTTCTTC

clone size: -
CDR3 length: 13
D gene: -
J gene: TRBJ2-5
V gene: TRBV6-6
CDR3 protein: CASRPSPGETQYF
CDR3 DNA: TGTGCCAGCAGGCCGAGTCCGGGAGAGACCCAGTACTTC

clone size: -
CDR3 length: 14
D gene: TRBD2
J gene: TRBJ2-7
V gene: TRBV27
CDR3 protein: CASRGLAGVYEQYF
CDR3 DNA: TGTGCCAGCAGGGGACTAGCGGGAGTCTACGAGCAGTACTTC

clone size: -
CDR3 length: 16
D gene: -
J gene: TRBJ2-2
V gene: TRBV4-3
CDR3 protein: CASSQAPQGGTGELFF
CDR3 DNA: TGCGCCAGCAGCCAAGCCCCCCAGGGCGGGACCGGGGAGCTGTTTTTT

clone size: -
CDR3 length: 13
D gene: TRBD2
J gene: TRBJ2-7
V gene: TRBV19
CDR3 protein: CASSMRETYEQYF
CDR3 DNA: TGTGCCAGTAGTATGCGGGAGACCTACGAGCAGTACTTC

clone size: -
CDR3 length: 15
D gene: TRBD2
J gene: TRBJ2-5
V gene: TRBV6-4
CDR3 protein: CASRWASGLQETQYF
CDR3 DNA: TGTGCCAGCAGATGGGCTAGCGGCCTCCAAGAGACCCAGTACTTC

clone size: -
CDR3 length: 14
D gene: -
J gene: TRBJ2-7
V gene: TRBV7-9
CDR3 protein: CASSKEQGLYEQYF
CDR3 DNA: TGTGCCAGCAGCAAGGAACAGGGACTCTACGAGCAGTACTTC

clone size: -
CDR3 length: 14
D gene: -
J gene: TRBJ1-1
V gene: TRBV30
CDR3 protein: CAWSGDRIATEAFF
CDR3 DNA: TGTGCCTGGAGTGGCGACCGGATTGCCACTGAAGCTTTCTTT

clone size: once
CDR3 length: 15
D gene: TRBD2
J gene: TRBJ2-2
V gene: TRBV2
CDR3 protein: CASSPSGRDTGELFF
CDR3 DNA: TGTGCCAGCAGTCCTAGCGGGAGGGACACCGGGGAGCTGTTTTTT

clone size: -
CDR3 length: 13
D gene: -
J gene: TRBJ2-7
V gene: TRBV6-5
CDR3 protein: CASSLTVGNEQYF
CDR3 DNA: TGTGCCAGCAGTCTAACGGTGGGGAACGAGCAGTACTTC

clone size: -
CDR3 length: 17
D gene: TRBD1
J gene: TRBJ1-2
V gene: TRBV4-2
CDR3 protein: CASSQDGTASLQVDYTF
CDR3 DNA: TGTGCCAGCAGCCAAGACGGGACAGCTTCCCTCCAGGTAGACTACACCTTC

clone size: -
CDR3 length: 18
D gene: TRBD2
J gene: TRBJ2-3
V gene: TRBV28
CDR3 protein: CASSELAGGLGFRDTQYF
CDR3 DNA: TGTGCCAGCAGCGAACTAGCGGGAGGGCTTGGGTTTAGAGATACGCAGTATTTT

clone size: -
CDR3 length: 14
D gene: -
J gene: TRBJ1-5
V gene: TRBV6-2/TRBV6-3
CDR3 protein: CASSSRGAPKPQHF
CDR3 DNA: TGTGCCAGCAGTTCCCGGGGCGCCCCCAAACCCCAGCATTTT